This TCR beta chain was sequenced in a study of OX40 agonist ivuxolimab in advanced cancers. Whole-study context: Three patients, one with hepatocellular carcinoma and two with cutaneous melanoma, responded partially. Study observations and caveats: Part of the nonresponder group also had normalized T-cell clonal expansion that was low. In the 0.1 to 3.0 mg/kg range, CD4+ and CD8+ blood T cells had expanded clonally by week 6.

V was clipped by 4 bases and J by 6 bases, with 13 bases between them. The length of the CDR3 is 13 residues. Germline V gene lookup returns CDR1 SGHRS and CDR2 YFSETQ. A history of autoimmune disease or systemic immunosuppression excluded patients. As concerns this clone: Its antigen is unknown.

The method was immunoSEQ multiplex PCR; TCRdb's version includes in-frame clones alone and lacks a portion of them. The sample has tens of thousands of clones, approximately 90% seen once; the top ten hold around 15%. This sequence originates from an adult with an advanced solid tumor such as melanoma, head and neck, liver or kidney cancer. The source material was CD4+ or CD8+ T cells sorted from blood, sampled in a trial of the OX40 agonist ivuxolimab. The chain has TRBV5-1 and TRBJ1-1; D uncertain. In nucleotides, the CDR3 is TGCGCCAGCAGCCCAACCCAACTGGCTGAAGCTTTCTTT. Protein sequence: CASSPTQLAEAFF. Drawing the rest from reference TRBV5-1 and TRBJ1-1, the complete variable domain is KAGVTQTPRYLIKTRGQQVTLSCSPISGHRSVSWYQQTPGQGLQFLFEYFSETQRNKGNFPGRFSGRQFSNSRSEMNVSTLELGDSALYLCASSPTQLAEAFFGQGTRLTVV.